Each of the 31 T cell receptor beta chains below was sequenced from the same sample in a study of somatic mutations in cytotoxic T cells in rheumatoid arthritis. The repertoire was sequenced with immunoSEQ multiplex PCR; TCRdb's copy has only in-frame clones and lacks some. The sample consists of roughly 7,800 clones, less than 80% of them appearing once. Material: CD8+ T cells sorted from blood. Receptors originate from a woman aged 50 to 60 in good health.

V is TRBV11-2 and J is TRBJ2-1, with 12 bases fitting TRBD2. This CDR3 has 15 residues. The V gene's germline CDR1 is SGHAT and CDR2 FQNNGV. V lost 1 base, J lost 9 bases, and 4 bases stayed unmatched. The CDR3 region is CASSLGLAGGLEQFF. The CDR3 DNA reads as TGTGCCAGCAGCTTAGGTCTAGCGGGGGGGCTTGAGCAGTTCTTC.

This clone was detected a few times. This specimen includes other DNA sequences encoding the same CDR3. The chain couples TRBV28 to TRBJ2-2; TRBD1 matches 7 bases. This CDR3 contains 13 residues. V lost 3 bases and J lost 5; bases outside the gene matches: 0. The germline V gene encodes CDR1 MDHEN and CDR2 SYDVKM. The CDR3 DNA reads as TGTGCCAGCAGTTTCAGGGGGACCGGGGAGCTGTTTTTT. Amino acids: CASSFRGTGELFF.

The chain has TRBV6-1 and TRBJ1-2; tentative D call: TRBD1 (6 bases). The CDR3 sequence is 16 residues long. Between the trimmed V and J ends, which lost 2 bases and 3 bases, there was a span of 16 bases. Germline V CDR1 and CDR2: MNHNS, SASEGT. The CDR3 coding sequence is TGTGCCAGCAGTGAACCTGGCGGACAGATATACTATGGCTACACCTTC. As protein: CASSEPGGQIYYGYTF.

This clone has more than one count but fewer than ten. This chain joins TRBV6-6 and TRBJ2-7; maybe TRBD1 (6 bases). Germline CDR1 and CDR2: MNHNY and SVGAGI (reference sequence). This CDR3 region has 12 residues. Trimming pared 5 bases from V and 5 bases from J, leaving 10 bases between. The chain's CDR3 is CASSPGVDEQYF. CDR3 nucleotides: TGTGCCAGCAGTCCAGGGGTCGACGAGCAGTACTTC.

The chain uses TRBV28 and TRBJ2-7; 7 bases map to TRBD1. The CDR3 has 18 amino acids. The V gene end was trimmed by 7 bases and the J gene end by 3 bases; junction bases not matched to a gene: 21. Germline CDR1 reads MDHEN; CDR2 reads SYDVKM. The CDR3 region has the DNA TGTGCCAGCACCTCGTCCACAGGGGACGTAGTCTCTTTCTACGAGCAGTACTTC. Translation gives CASTSSTGDVVSFYEQYF.

The rearrangement links TRBV19 to TRBJ2-7; perhaps TRBD1 as D (5 bases). Germline values: CDR1 LNHDA, CDR2 SQIVND (reference sequence). V was clipped by 9 bases and J by 3 bases, with 18 bases between them. The CDR3 consists of 14 residues. The CDR3 DNA reads TGTGCCAGCCACAACTCTCAGGGTTTCTACGAGCAGTACTTC. Translating gives CASHNSQGFYEQYF.

This clone was observed a few times. This chain links TRBV30 with TRBJ1-1; possible D gene TRBD1, 5 bases. Germline V lookup: CDR1 GTSNPN, CDR2 SVGIG (reference sequence). This CDR3 is 13 amino acids long. Trimming shortened V by 3 bases and J by 3 bases, and 11 bases separated the two germline ends. CDR3 bases: TGTGCCTGGAGACCGGACACTTACACTGAAGCTTTCTTT. Translation gives CAWRPDTYTEAFF.

This chain joins TRBV7-2 and TRBJ1-1, with D maybe TRBD1 (5 bases). This CDR3 region has 18 residues. CDR1 is SGHTA and CDR2 is FQGNSA in the germline V gene. V dropped 2 bases and J dropped 7 bases, with 26 bases sitting between them. CDR3 sequence (DNA): TGTGCCAGCAGCTTACAGTGGTTTTTTTCCGAAGGGGCCTTTGAAGCTTTCTTT. It translates to CASSLQWFFSEGAFEAFF.

This rearrangement joins TRBV6-6 to TRBJ1-2; 10 positions agree with TRBD1. The V gene's germline CDR1 is MNHNY and CDR2 SVGAGI (reference sequence). V was clipped by 6 bases and J by 6 bases; unmatched bases: 7. The CDR3 is made up of 14 amino acids. The CDR3 protein is CASRETGGADGYTF. The CDR3, as DNA: TGTGCCAGCAGGGAGACAGGGGGCGCGGATGGCTACACCTTC.

A few counts support this clone. CDR3 region: CSAGGKNTEAFF. The CDR3 DNA follows: TGCAGCGCTGGGGGCAAAAACACTGAAGCTTTCTTT. The V gene is TRBV29-1, the J gene TRBJ1-1; TRBD1 might be the D (6 bases). Germline V gene lookup returns CDR1 SQVTM and CDR2 ANQGSEA. The CDR3 is 12 residues long. V gave up 7 bases and J gave up 2 bases, with 11 bases separating them.

The V gene is TRBV4-1, the J gene TRBJ1-5, with TRBD1 as a possible D gene (6 bases). V shed 0 bases and J shed 5 bases, with 11 bases lying between them. Germline values: CDR1 MGHRA, CDR2 YSYEKL. This CDR3 is 15 amino acids long. CDR3 DNA: TGCGCCAGCAGCCAAGATATGGGGGCGGATCAGCCCCAGCATTTT. The encoded protein is CASSQDMGADQPQHF.

This chain uses TRBV27 with TRBJ1-3; maybe TRBD1 (5 bases). The length of the CDR3 is 16 residues. Germline V lookup: CDR1 MNHEY, CDR2 SMNVEV (reference sequence). The V and J ends lost 0 bases and 2 bases respectively, with 11 bases between them. The CDR3 bases are TGTGCCAGCAGTTTATCGTGGGCAGGGCCTGGAAACACCATATATTTT. Translating gives CASSLSWAGPGNTIYF.

The V gene is TRBV4-2, the J gene TRBJ2-1; 12 nucleotides match TRBD2. J gave up 3 bases and V 2 bases, and 14 bases lay outside the gene matches. The germline CDR1 and CDR2 sequences are LGHNA and YNFKEQ. The CDR3 loop spans 20 amino acids. The DNA for the CDR3 is TGTGCCAGCAGCCAAACGACTAGCGGGGGCACTCGCTACCTCTACAATGAGCAGTTCTTC. Protein sequence: CASSQTTSGGTRYLYNEQFF.

The chain carries TRBV7-9 and TRBJ1-1, with 7 bases that match TRBD1. This CDR3 is 13 amino acids long. CDR1 and CDR2 from the germline V gene are SEHNR and FQNEAQ (reference sequence). J was trimmed by 6 bases and V by 1 base; bases with no gene match: 2. Here the CDR3 reads CASSLVQGAEAFF. In DNA form, the CDR3 reads TGTGCCAGCAGCTTAGTTCAGGGGGCTGAAGCTTTCTTT.

The V gene is TRBV5-1, the J gene TRBJ1-1; TRBD1 matches 11 bases. The ends lost 3 bases at V and 1 base at J; junction bases unmatched: 11. Looked up from germline, CDR1 is SGHRS and CDR2 is YFSETQ. The CDR3 is 18 residues long. The DNA of the CDR3 is TGCGCCAGCAGCTACGCGGGACAGGGGGTTATAGGGAACACTGAAGCTTTCTTT. Protein product: CASSYAGQGVIGNTEAFF.

This clone is labeled as medium-sized. The V and J genes are TRBV28 and TRBJ1-2, with a possible D match to TRBD1 (5 bases). Trimming cost V 2 bases and J 10 bases, with 11 bases left between them. CDR1 and CDR2 from the germline V gene are MDHEN and SYDVKM. The CDR3 has 12 amino acids. The CDR3 nucleotides read TGTGCCAGCAGTTTAACCGACAGTCTCTACACCTTC. It codes for CASSLTDSLYTF.

On this clone itself: One junction end does not reproduce the germline sequence, and a read error may be involved. This sequence joins TRBV19 and TRBJ2-3; D might be TRBD1 (5 bases). Germline V gene sequence: CDR1 LNHDA, CDR2 SQIVND (reference sequence). The CDR3 sequence is 19 residues long. CDR3 protein: CAGSPTPPRAGIFPDTQYF. The CDR3 coding sequence is TGTGCCGGTAGTCCTACCCCCCCCAGGGCAGGGATTTTTCCAGATACGCAGTATTTT.

The gene calls are TRBV5-5 and TRBJ2-1; 7 nucleotides match TRBD2. The germline gives CDR1 SGHKS, CDR2 YYEKEE (reference sequence). V lost 0 bases and J lost 8; bases outside the gene matches: 8. The CDR3 is 15 residues long. The CDR3 spells CASSLAPAGKDEQFF. DNA for the CDR3: TGTGCCAGCAGCTTGGCGCCAGCGGGGAAGGATGAGCAGTTCTTC.

The chain combines TRBV7-8 with TRBJ2-5; D is possibly TRBD2 (5 bases). The CDR3 loop spans 14 amino acids. Deletions cut 7 bases from V and 2 bases from J, with 14 bases between. Looked up from germline, CDR1 is SGHVS and CDR2 is FQNEAQ. Written as DNA, the CDR3 is TGTGCCAGCACTGAGGACTCCCTGCAAGAGACCCAGTACTTC. It is translated as CASTEDSLQETQYF.

This clone has just one count. This chain uses TRBV6-6 with TRBJ1-1, with 10 bases lining up with TRBD1. This CDR3 comprises 15 residues. Germline-derived CDR1 and CDR2 are MNHNY and SVGAGI (reference sequence). The V segment lost 5 bases and the J segment 4 bases; nucleotides outside the gene matches: 7. The CDR3 sequence: CASSVLGQGGTEAFF. The CDR3, as DNA: TGTGCCAGCAGTGTCCTCGGACAGGGGGGCACTGAAGCTTTCTTT.

The chain links TRBV7-8 to TRBJ1-1, with D hard to call. The germline gives CDR1 SGHVS, CDR2 FQNEAQ. The CDR3 consists of 14 residues. With 4 bases removed from V and 0 bases from J, the gap between germline ends came to 9 bases. CDR3 coding DNA: TGTGCCAGCAGCTCGACATTAATGAACACTGAAGCTTTCTTT. This sequence encodes CASSSTLMNTEAFF.

The chain uses TRBV2 and TRBJ1-1, with D possibly matching TRBD1 (6 bases). This CDR3 region has 13 residues. The V end lost 4 bases, the J end lost 1 base, and 7 bases lay between the germline ends. Germline loops: CDR1 SNHLY, CDR2 FYNNEI. The CDR3 is CASSGTANTEAFF. The CDR3 DNA sequence: TGTGCCAGCAGTGGGACAGCGAACACTGAAGCTTTCTTT.

As DNA, the CDR3 is TGTGCCAGCAGTTTCAGAAACGAGCAGTACTTC. It specifies CASSFRNEQYF. The chain couples TRBV28 to TRBJ2-7; D gene uncertain. The CDR3 is 11 amino acids. Germline lookup yields CDR1 MDHEN and CDR2 SYDVKM. Trimming removed 3 bases at V and 5 bases at J, with 5 bases between.

This clone is categorized as medium-sized (0.01 to 0.1%). V is TRBV4-2 and J is TRBJ2-7, with TRBD1 matching over 9 bases. V trimming: 3 bases; J trimming: 5 bases; junction bases outside the gene matches: 5. The CDR3 covers 14 residues. Germline values: CDR1 LGHNA, CDR2 YNFKEQ. CDR3 sequence: CASSHGQGSNEQYF. The CDR3 DNA follows: TGTGCCAGCAGCCATGGACAGGGGAGCAACGAGCAGTACTTC.

This clone came up a few times. The V and J genes are TRBV19 and TRBJ1-2; D possibly corresponds to TRBD1 (6 bases). Germline loops: CDR1 LNHDA, CDR2 SQIVND (reference sequence). The length of the CDR3 is 15 residues. V was cut by 3 bases and J by 8 bases, with 19 bases left in between. CDR3: CASSIPWKGEGGYTF. The CDR3 DNA reads TGTGCCAGTAGTATCCCGTGGAAGGGGGAGGGCGGCTACACCTTC.

This chain links TRBV4-1 with TRBJ2-3; D is unresolved. V was pared by 0 bases and J by 1 base, with 14 bases between. The CDR3 is 17 residues long. Germline CDR1 reads MGHRA; CDR2 reads YSYEKL. Written as DNA, the CDR3 is TGCGCCAGCAGCCAAGATCTAGTCCGGCTAGGCACAGATACGCAGTATTTT. This gives the protein CASSQDLVRLGTDTQYF.

This clone was recorded once. A read error may account for a junction end that differs from germline. The gene calls are TRBV7-7 and TRBJ2-3; D unresolved. This CDR3 is built from 13 residues. In germline, CDR1 is SSHAT, CDR2 FNYEAQ (reference sequence). CDR3 loop: CASSFSRTDTQYF. CDR3 coding DNA: TGTGCTAGCAGTTTCAGTCGCACAGATACGCAGTATTTT.

V usage is TRBV5-6 and J usage is TRBJ2-7; D is unresolved. In germline, CDR1 is SGHDT, CDR2 YYEEEE. The V gene lost 3 bases and the J gene lost 2 bases, with 3 bases spanning the gap. CDR3 length equals 11 residues. Written as DNA, the CDR3 is TGTGCCAGCAGCTACACCTACGAGCAGTACTTC. Protein sequence: CASSYTYEQYF.

The V call is TRBV29-1, the J call TRBJ2-7; 10 positions agree with TRBD1. Germline V gives CDR1 SQVTM, CDR2 ANQGSEA. This CDR3 spans 14 amino acids. The junction had 5 bases not matched to a gene; V was cut back by 4 bases and J by 2 bases. The chain's CDR3 is CSVGGDRGPYEQYF. The CDR3 nucleotides read TGCAGCGTTGGAGGGGACAGGGGCCCCTACGAGCAGTACTTC.

This clone was observed a few times. The chain is built from TRBV27 and TRBJ1-6; no clear D gene. The V gene lost 2 bases and the J gene lost 4 bases, with 6 bases spanning the gap. The CDR3 consists of 14 residues. CDR1 is MNHEY and CDR2 is SMNVEV in the germline V gene (reference sequence). In DNA form, the CDR3 reads TGTGCCAGCAGTTTAGGCCAATATAATTCACCCCTCCACTTT. This gives the protein CASSLGQYNSPLHF.

The rearrangement uses TRBV28 and TRBJ1-1, with a possible D match to TRBD1 (5 bases). Germline V gene sequence: CDR1 MDHEN, CDR2 SYDVKM. Trimming removed 5 bases from V and 3 bases from J, with 16 bases in between. This CDR3 region has 15 residues. CDR3 loop: CASSTPSEGYTEAFF. The CDR3 DNA sequence: TGTGCCAGCAGTACCCCGTCGGAGGGGTACACTGAAGCTTTCTTT.